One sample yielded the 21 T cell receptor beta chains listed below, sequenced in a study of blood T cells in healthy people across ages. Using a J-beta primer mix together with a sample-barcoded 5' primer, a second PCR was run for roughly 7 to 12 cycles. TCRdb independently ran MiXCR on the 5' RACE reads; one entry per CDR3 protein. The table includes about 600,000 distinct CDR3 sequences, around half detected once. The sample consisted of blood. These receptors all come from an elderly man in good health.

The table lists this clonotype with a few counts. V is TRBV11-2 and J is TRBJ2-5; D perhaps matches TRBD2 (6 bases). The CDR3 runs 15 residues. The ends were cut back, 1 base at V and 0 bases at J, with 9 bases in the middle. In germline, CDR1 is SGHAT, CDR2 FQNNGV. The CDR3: CASSLGGGNQETQYF. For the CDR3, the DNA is TGTGCCAGCAGCTTAGGTGGAGGGAACCAAGAGACCCAGTACTTC.

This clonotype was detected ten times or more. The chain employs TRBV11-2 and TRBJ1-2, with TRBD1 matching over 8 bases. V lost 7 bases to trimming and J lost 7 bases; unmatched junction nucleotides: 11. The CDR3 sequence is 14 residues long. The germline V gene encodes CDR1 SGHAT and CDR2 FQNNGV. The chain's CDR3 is CASTQGAGLGGYTF. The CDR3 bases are TGTGCCAGCACCCAGGGGGCAGGGCTAGGTGGCTACACCTTC.

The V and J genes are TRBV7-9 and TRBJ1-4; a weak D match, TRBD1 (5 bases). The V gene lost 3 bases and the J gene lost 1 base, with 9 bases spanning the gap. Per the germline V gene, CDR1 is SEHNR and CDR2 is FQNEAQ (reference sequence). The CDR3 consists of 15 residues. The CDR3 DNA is TGTGCCAGCAGCTTCCAGAGGGGAACTAATGAAAAACTGTTTTTT. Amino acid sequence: CASSFQRGTNEKLFF.

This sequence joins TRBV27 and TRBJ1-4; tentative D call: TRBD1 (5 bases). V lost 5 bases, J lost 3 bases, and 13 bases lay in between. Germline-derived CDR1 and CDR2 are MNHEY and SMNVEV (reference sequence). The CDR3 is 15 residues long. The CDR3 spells CASSTLGDPNEKLFF. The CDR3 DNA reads TGTGCCAGCAGTACTCTTGGGGACCCTAATGAAAAACTGTTTTTT.

The CDR3 reads CASSAGGLEVEEKLFF. CDR3 nucleotide sequence: TGCGCCAGCAGCGCAGGAGGGTTAGAAGTGGAGGAAAAACTGTTTTTT. This chain uses TRBV4-1 with TRBJ1-4; D is undetermined. The CDR3 length is 16 residues. V lost 5 bases, J lost 8 bases, and 21 bases lay in between. From germline, CDR1 is MGHRA and CDR2 YSYEKL.

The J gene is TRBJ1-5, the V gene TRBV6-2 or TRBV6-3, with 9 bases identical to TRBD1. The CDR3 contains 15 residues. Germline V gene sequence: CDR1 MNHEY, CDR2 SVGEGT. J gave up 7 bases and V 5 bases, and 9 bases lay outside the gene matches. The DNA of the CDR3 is TGTGCCAGCAGTCGCGTTGGGGACAGGGTACAGCCCCAGCATTTT. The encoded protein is CASSRVGDRVQPQHF.

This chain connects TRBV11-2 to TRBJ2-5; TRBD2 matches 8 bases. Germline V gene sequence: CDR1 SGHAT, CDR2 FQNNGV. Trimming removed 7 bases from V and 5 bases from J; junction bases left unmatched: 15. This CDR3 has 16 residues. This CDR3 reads CASTPSHRGRSETQYF. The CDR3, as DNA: TGTGCCAGCACCCCCTCTCACCGCGGGAGGTCTGAGACCCAGTACTTC.

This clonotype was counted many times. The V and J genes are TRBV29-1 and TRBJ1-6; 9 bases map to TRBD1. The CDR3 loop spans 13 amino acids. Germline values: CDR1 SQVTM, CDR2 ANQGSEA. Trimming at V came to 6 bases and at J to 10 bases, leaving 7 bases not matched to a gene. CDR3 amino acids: CSVRGDRESPLHF. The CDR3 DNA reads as TGCAGCGTACGAGGGGACAGGGAGTCACCCCTCCACTTT.

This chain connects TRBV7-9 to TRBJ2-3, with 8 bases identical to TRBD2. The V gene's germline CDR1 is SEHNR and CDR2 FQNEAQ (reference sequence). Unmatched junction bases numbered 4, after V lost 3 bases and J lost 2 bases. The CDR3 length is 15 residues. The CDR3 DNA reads TGTGCCAGCAGCTTGAGCGGGGGAAACACAGATACGCAGTATTTT. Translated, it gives CASSLSGGNTDTQYF.

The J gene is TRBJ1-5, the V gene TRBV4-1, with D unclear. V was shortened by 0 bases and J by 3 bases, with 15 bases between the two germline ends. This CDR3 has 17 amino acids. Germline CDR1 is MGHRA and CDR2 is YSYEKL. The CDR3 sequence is CASSQEVGATSNQPQHF. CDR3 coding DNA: TGCGCCAGCAGCCAAGAAGTCGGTGCGACCTCCAATCAGCCCCAGCATTTT.

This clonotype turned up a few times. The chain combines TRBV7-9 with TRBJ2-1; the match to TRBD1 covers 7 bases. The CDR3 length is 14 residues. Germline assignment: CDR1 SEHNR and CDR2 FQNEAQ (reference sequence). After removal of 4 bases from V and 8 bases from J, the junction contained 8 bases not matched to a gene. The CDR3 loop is CASSSQGPRDEQFF. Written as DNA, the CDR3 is TGTGCCAGCAGCTCACAGGGGCCGAGGGATGAGCAGTTCTTC.

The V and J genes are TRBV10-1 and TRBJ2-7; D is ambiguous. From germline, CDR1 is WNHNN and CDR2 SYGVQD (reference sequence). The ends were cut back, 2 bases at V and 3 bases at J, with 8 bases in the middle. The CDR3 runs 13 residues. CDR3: CASSEGMDYEQYF. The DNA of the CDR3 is TGCGCCAGCAGTGAGGGTATGGACTACGAGCAGTACTTC.

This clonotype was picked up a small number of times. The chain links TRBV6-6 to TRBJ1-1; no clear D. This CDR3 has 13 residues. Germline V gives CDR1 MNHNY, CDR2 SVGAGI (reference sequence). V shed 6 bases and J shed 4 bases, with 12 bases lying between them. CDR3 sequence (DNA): TGTGCCAGCAGCGCCTCCAGATCCACTGAAGCTTTCTTT. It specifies CASSASRSTEAFF.

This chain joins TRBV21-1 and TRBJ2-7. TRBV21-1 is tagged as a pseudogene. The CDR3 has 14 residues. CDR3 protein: CASSKVQSSYEQYF. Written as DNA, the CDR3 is TGTGCCAGCAGCAAAGTGCAGAGCTCCTACGAGCAGTACTTC.

In nucleotides, the CDR3 is TGTGCCAGCAGTGACTCGGGGACAGAAGGTATTGGGTACAATGAGCAGTTCTTC. This gives the protein CASSDSGTEGIGYNEQFF. The chain carries TRBV6-4 and TRBJ2-1, with 7 nucleotides matching TRBD1. The V segment lost 0 bases and the J segment 4 bases; nucleotides outside the gene matches: 12. Per the germline V gene, CDR1 is MRHNA and CDR2 is SNTAGT. The CDR3 totals 18 residues.

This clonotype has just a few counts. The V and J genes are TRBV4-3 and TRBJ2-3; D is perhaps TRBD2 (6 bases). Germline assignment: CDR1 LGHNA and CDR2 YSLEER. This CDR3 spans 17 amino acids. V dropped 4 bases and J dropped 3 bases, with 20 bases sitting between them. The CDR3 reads CASSRVTTRGETDTQYF. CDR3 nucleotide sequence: TGCGCCAGCAGCCGGGTTACTACGCGGGGCGAGACAGATACGCAGTATTTT.

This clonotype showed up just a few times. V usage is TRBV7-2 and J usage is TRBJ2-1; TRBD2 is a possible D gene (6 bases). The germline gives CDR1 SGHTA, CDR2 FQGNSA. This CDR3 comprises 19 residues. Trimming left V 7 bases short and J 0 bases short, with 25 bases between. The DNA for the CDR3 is TGTGCCAGCACCCAATGGGGCGCGGGGACCCCCAGCTCCTACAATGAGCAGTTCTTC. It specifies CASTQWGAGTPSSYNEQFF.

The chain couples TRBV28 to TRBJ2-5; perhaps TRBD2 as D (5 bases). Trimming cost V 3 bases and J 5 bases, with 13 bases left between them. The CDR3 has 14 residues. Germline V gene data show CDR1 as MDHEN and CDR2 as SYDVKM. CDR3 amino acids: CASSLGKASETQYF. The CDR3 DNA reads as TGTGCCAGCAGTTTGGGCAAAGCTAGCGAGACCCAGTACTTC. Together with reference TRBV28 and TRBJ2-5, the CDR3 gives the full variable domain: DVKVTQSSRYLVKRTGEKVFLECVQDMDHENMFWYRQDPGLGLRLIYFSYDVKMKEKGDIPEGYSVSREKKERFSLILESASTNQTSMYLCASSLGKASETQYFGPGTRLLVL.

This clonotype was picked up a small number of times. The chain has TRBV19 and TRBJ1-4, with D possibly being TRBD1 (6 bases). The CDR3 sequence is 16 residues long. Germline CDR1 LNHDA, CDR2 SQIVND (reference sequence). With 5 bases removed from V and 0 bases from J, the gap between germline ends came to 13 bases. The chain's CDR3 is CASSPTGFATNEKLFF. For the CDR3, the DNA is TGTGCCAGTAGTCCCACAGGGTTCGCAACTAATGAAAAACTGTTTTTT.

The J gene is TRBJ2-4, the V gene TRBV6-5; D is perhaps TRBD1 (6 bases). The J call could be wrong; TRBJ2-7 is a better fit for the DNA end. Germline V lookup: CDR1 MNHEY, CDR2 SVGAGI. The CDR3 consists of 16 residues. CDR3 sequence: CASSYDLGQGTYEQYF. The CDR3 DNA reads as TGTGCCAGCAGTTACGATTTGGGTCAGGGGACCTACGAGCAGTACTTC.

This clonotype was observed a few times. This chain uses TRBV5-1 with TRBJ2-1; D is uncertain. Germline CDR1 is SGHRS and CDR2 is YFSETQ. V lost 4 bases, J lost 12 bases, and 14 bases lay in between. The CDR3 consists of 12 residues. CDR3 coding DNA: TGCGCCAGCAGCCCCGGCGAGCCAGGGCAGTTCTTC. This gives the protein CASSPGEPGQFF. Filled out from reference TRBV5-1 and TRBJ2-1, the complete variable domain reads KAGVTQTPRYLIKTRGQQVTLSCSPISGHRSVSWYQQTPGQGLQFLFEYFSETQRNKGNFPGRFSGRQFSNSRSEMNVSTLELGDSALYLCASSPGEPGQFFGPGTRLTVL.